A single sample is the source of the 22 T cell receptor beta chains below, sequenced in a study of post-analysis software for immune sequencing data. These TCRs' antigens remain unknown. Findings and limits, study-wide: Patients carried five TRBV segments more frequently than controls did, and TRBV5-6, TRBV5-1 and TRBV20-1 were among them.

Unique molecular identifiers were present in the TCR beta cDNA libraries. TCRdb reprocessed the PCR reads via MiXCR and lists one record per CDR3 protein. Of about 500,000 distinct CDR3 sequences in the sample, less than 45% were seen once. Sequenced: blood. These receptors were obtained from a girl aged 5-17 years with multiple sclerosis.

The chain is built from TRBV7-9 and TRBJ1-4, with D maybe TRBD1 (5 bases). With 7 bases removed from V and 6 bases from J, the gap between germline ends came to 27 bases. Germline V gene sequence: CDR1 SEHNR, CDR2 FQNEAQ (reference sequence). The CDR3 is 18 amino acids. For the CDR3, the DNA is TGTGCCAGCAAACGTGGGTCCCTCGGGACTAACGTGGATGAAAAACTGTTTTTT. Protein product: CASKRGSLGTNVDEKLFF.

This clonotype was observed a few times. This chain joins TRBV4-2 and TRBJ1-2, with a tentative D call TRBD1 (5 bases). Germline assignment: CDR1 LGHNA and CDR2 YNFKEQ. The CDR3 has 15 amino acids. V was trimmed by 0 bases and J by 7 bases, leaving 15 bases between them. CDR3 sequence: CASSQDWQGDVGYTF. CDR3 DNA: TGTGCCAGCAGCCAAGATTGGCAGGGAGACGTTGGCTACACCTTC.

This clonotype was picked up a small number of times. CDR3 bases: TGTGCCACCAGTGACCAAAGGGACAGAATACAAGAGACCCAGTACTTC. This sequence encodes CATSDQRDRIQETQYF. V usage is TRBV24-1 and J usage is TRBJ2-5, with 7 bases that match TRBD1. V dropped 4 bases and J dropped 2; count of bases not matched to a gene: 9. CDR3 length: 16 residues. Germline V lookup: CDR1 KGHDR, CDR2 SFDVKD.

The chain combines TRBV5-5 with TRBJ2-3, with 12 bases matching TRBD2. V was clipped by 2 bases and J by 2 bases; unmatched bases: 6. Germline V CDR1 and CDR2: SGHKS, YYEKEE (reference sequence). The CDR3 has 17 residues. The CDR3 DNA follows: TGTGCCAGCAGCTTCCCGACTAGCGGGAGACTCACAGATACGCAGTATTTT. This codes for CASSFPTSGRLTDTQYF.

The genes are TRBV6-2 or TRBV6-3 and TRBJ1-5; TRBD1 aligns across 8 bases. CDR1 is MNHEY, CDR2 SVGEGT, per germline. This CDR3 comprises 15 residues. The ends lost 7 bases at V and 3 bases at J; junction bases unmatched: 8. CDR3 DNA: TGTGCCAGCATGTCAGGGGGCTCCCTCAATCAGCCCCAGCATTTT. Encoded protein: CASMSGGSLNQPQHF.

This clonotype was seen a single time. The chain couples TRBV27 to TRBJ1-1; D possibly corresponds to TRBD1 (5 bases). The CDR3 has 13 amino acids. Trimming removed 3 bases at V and 7 bases at J, with 12 bases between. Germline CDR1 MNHEY, CDR2 SMNVEV (reference sequence). As DNA, the CDR3 is TGTGCCAGCAGTTTGGGGTTGGGGGGTGAAGCTTTCTTT. It encodes CASSLGLGGEAFF.

This clonotype was found a few times. The V and J genes are TRBV20-1 and TRBJ2-1; D is ambiguous. Per the germline V gene, CDR1 is DFQATT and CDR2 is SNEGSKA (reference sequence). Trimming stripped 5 bases from V and 5 bases from J, with 13 bases between. This CDR3 has 13 amino acids. In nucleotides, the CDR3 is TGCAGTGCTTACGACTGGACCCACAATGAGCAGTTCTTC. This gives the protein CSAYDWTHNEQFF.

This clonotype was picked up a small number of times. The CDR3 sequence: CASSGGEAGAGKFHEQYF. The CDR3 coding sequence is TGCGCCAGCAGCGGAGGGGAGGCCGGGGCGGGAAAATTCCACGAGCAGTACTTC. The chain carries TRBV5-1 and TRBJ2-7, with D maybe TRBD2 (6 bases). Trimming left V 4 bases short and J 5 bases short, with 28 bases between. Germline V gene lookup returns CDR1 SGHRS and CDR2 YFSETQ. This CDR3 region has 18 residues. The full variable domain, in which reference TRBV5-1 and TRBJ2-7 provide the parts outside the CDR3, is KAGVTQTPRYLIKTRGQQVTLSCSPISGHRSVSWYQQTPGQGLQFLFEYFSETQRNKGNFPGRFSGRQFSNSRSEMNVSTLELGDSALYLCASSGGEAGAGKFHEQYFGPGTRLTVT.

This clonotype was observed a handful of times. This chain uses TRBV20-1 with TRBJ1-2; D possibly corresponds to TRBD1 (5 bases). Germline V CDR1 and CDR2: DFQATT, SNEGSKA (reference sequence). CDR3 size: 13 residues. V was clipped by 3 bases and J by 4 bases, with 12 bases between them. The CDR3 region is CSASRGVGYGYTF. CDR3 DNA: TGCAGTGCTAGTCGAGGGGTAGGCTATGGCTACACCTTC.

The rearrangement uses TRBV14 and TRBJ2-7; D not certain. The closer fit of TRBJ2-5 to the DNA end suggests the J call may be wrong. Looked up from germline, CDR1 is SGHDN and CDR2 is FVKESK. The CDR3 sequence is 12 residues long. DNA for the CDR3: TGTGCCAGCAGCCACTATGGGGAGACCCAGTACTTC. Translated: CASSHYGETQYF.

This clonotype was counted a few times. The rearrangement uses TRBV6-2 or TRBV6-3 and TRBJ2-3; TRBD2 is a possible D gene (6 bases). V was cut by 3 bases and J by 1 base, with 11 bases left in between. Germline values: CDR1 MNHEY, CDR2 SVGEGT. The CDR3 is made up of 15 amino acids. The CDR3 reads CASSYRRDRTDTQYF. The CDR3 nucleotides are TGTGCCAGCAGTTATAGGAGGGATCGCACAGATACGCAGTATTTT.

The gene calls are TRBV7-2 and TRBJ2-4; the D gene could be TRBD1 or TRBD2 (5 bases each). CDR1 is SGHTA, CDR2 FQGNSA, per germline. V was cut by 5 bases and J by 9 bases, with 20 bases left in between. CDR3 length: 15 residues. CDR3 region: CASSLGPPLGSIQYF. Here the CDR3 DNA reads TGTGCCAGCAGCCTGGGACCGCCGCTGGGCAGCATTCAGTACTTC.

This chain joins TRBV6-1 and TRBJ2-3, with TRBD2 matching 8 bases. Trimming removed 8 bases from V and 1 base from J; junction bases left unmatched: 5. The CDR3 consists of 14 residues. CDR1 is MNHNS, CDR2 SASEGT, per germline. CDR3 in DNA: TGTGCCAGCGCTGGGCGGGAGGGCACAGATACGCAGTATTTT. Its translation is CASAGREGTDTQYF.

To note about this clonotype: A much larger clone lies one base from this, so it may be a read error. This sequence joins TRBV9 and TRBJ2-1; D is ambiguous. This CDR3 region has 14 residues. Trimming pared 4 bases from V and 8 bases from J, leaving 16 bases between. The germline V gene encodes CDR1 SGDLS and CDR2 YYNGEE. The CDR3 coding sequence is TGTGCCAGCAGCACCGATATCTCTTACGATGAGCAGTTCTTC. The encoded protein is CASSTDISYDEQFF.

V gene TRBV7-2 combines with J gene TRBJ2-4; TRBD2 aligns across 9 bases. The DNA end is a closer match to TRBJ2-5, so the J assignment may be wrong. Germline V gene data show CDR1 as SGHTA and CDR2 as FQGNSA. The CDR3 is 16 amino acids. The CDR3 protein is CASSLVAGGSGETQYF. DNA for the CDR3: TGTGCCAGCAGCTTAGTGGCGGGAGGGTCGGGGGAGACCCAGTACTTC.

This clonotype has a handful of counts. This chain joins TRBV29-1 and TRBJ2-7; TRBD1 matches at 9 bases. The CDR3 length is 14 residues. The germline CDR1 and CDR2 sequences are SQVTM and ANQGSEA. V shed 4 bases, J shed 0 bases, and the junction held 4 bases outside the gene matches. Here the CDR3 reads CSVVGTGLSYEQYF. DNA for the CDR3: TGCAGCGTTGTTGGGACAGGGCTCTCCTACGAGCAGTACTTC.

This clonotype was picked up a small number of times. The chain combines TRBV7-3 with TRBJ2-1, with 9 bases matching TRBD1. Germline V gene data show CDR1 as SGHTA and CDR2 as FQGTGA. The V and J ends lost 5 bases and 7 bases, in that order; junction bases with no gene match: 9. The CDR3 is 15 amino acids. CDR3 protein: CASSLRGQGWNEQFF. The CDR3 coding sequence is TGTGCCAGCAGCCTCCGGGGACAGGGTTGGAATGAGCAGTTCTTC. The complete variable domain, with remaining parts taken from reference TRBV7-3 and TRBJ2-1, reads GAGVSQTPSNKVTEKGKYVELRCDPISGHTALYWYRQSLGQGPEFLIYFQGTGAADDSGLPNDRFFAVRPEGSVSTLKIQRTERGDSAVYLCASSLRGQGWNEQFFGPGTRLTVL.

This clonotype showed up just a few times. The rearrangement uses TRBV21-1 and TRBJ2-7. TRBV21-1 is recorded as a pseudogene. The CDR3 is 11 residues long. CDR3 in amino acids: CASSEDREQYF. The DNA of the CDR3 is TGTGCCAGCAGCGAGGATCGGGAGCAGTACTTC.

This clonotype was detected a few times. The chain couples TRBV11-2 to TRBJ2-1, with D hard to call. V lost 0 bases and J lost 6, with 12 bases in between. This CDR3 contains 15 residues. Looked up from germline, CDR1 is SGHAT and CDR2 is FQNNGV. Here the CDR3 DNA reads TGTGCCAGCAGCTTAGATCATATAGCATCCAATGAGCAGTTCTTC. Translation: CASSLDHIASNEQFF.

Points on this clonotype: Compared with germline, one end of the junction differs, possibly owing to a read error. The chain couples TRBV3-1 to TRBJ2-7, with D hard to call. The CDR3 has 14 amino acids. Per the germline V gene, CDR1 is LGHDT and CDR2 is YNNKEL (reference sequence). For the CDR3, the DNA is TGTGCCGGCAGCCAAGCTATACAGACTTACGAGCAGTACTTC. Translating it yields CAGSQAIQTYEQYF.

The chain employs TRBV20-1 and TRBJ2-3, with TRBD2 identical over 10 bases. Germline CDR1 and CDR2: DFQATT and SNEGSKA (reference sequence). The CDR3 consists of 15 residues. V trimming: 0 bases; J trimming: 2 bases; junction bases outside the gene matches: 2. CDR3 coding DNA: TGCAGTGCTAGAGATGGGACTAGCGACACAGATACGCAGTATTTT. It yields the protein CSARDGTSDTDTQYF.

The chain combines TRBV9 with TRBJ1-2; D unclear. Germline V gene sequence: CDR1 SGDLS, CDR2 YYNGEE. V was clipped by 0 bases and J by 4 bases, with 13 bases between them. This CDR3 is 15 amino acids long. The CDR3 region is CASSVGRGRFYGYTF. CDR3 nucleotide sequence: TGTGCCAGCAGCGTAGGCAGAGGGAGATTCTATGGCTACACCTTC.